This record concerns one TCR beta chain sequence. Its matching antigen is unknown. Germline lookup yields CDR1 DFQATT and CDR2 SNEGSKA (reference sequence). J gave up 5 bases and V 3 bases, and 9 bases lay outside the gene matches. The CDR3 runs to 17 residues. A universal primer site was incorporated via template switching, and the cDNA contained unique molecular identifiers. TCRdb reanalysed the 5' RACE reads using MiXCR and keeps one entry per CDR3 protein. Of 200,000 to 250,000 distinct CDR3 sequences listed, over 11% are singletons. This entry comes from a study of identical twins. Study-level points and caveats: Out-of-frame sharing of TCR alpha in monozygotic twins was underestimated by models.

The specimen was memory (CD45RO+) T cells sorted from blood. This chain joins TRBV20-1 and TRBJ2-5; the match to TRBD2 covers 16 bases. This sequence originates from a woman under 30 in good health. CDR3 in amino acids: CSARGTSGGARRETQYF. The CDR3 DNA is TGCAGTGCTAGGGGGACTAGCGGGGGGGCCCGTCGGGAGACCCAGTACTTC.